This TCR beta chain is from a study of cytotoxic CD8 clonotypes in ibrutinib-treated CLL. Method: immunoSEQ multiplex PCR; TCRdb's copy keeps in-frame clones and lacks some. The repertoire holds hundreds of thousands of clones, 70% seen once, with 15% in the top ten. Overall study findings and caveats: Clonality climbed at ibrutinib response, then dropped toward baseline at progression.

Concerning this clone: Its antigen is as yet unknown.

The CDR3 length is 20 residues. Trimming cost V 6 bases and J 3 bases, with 33 bases left between them. Germline assignment: CDR1 SNHLY and CDR2 FYNNEI. The sequencing here drew on PBMCs, taken after 24 months of ibrutinib treatment. The chain links TRBV2 to TRBJ2-7, with D possibly TRBD1 on 7 matching bases. The TCR sequence derives from a human donor with chronic lymphocytic leukemia. The DNA of the CDR3 is TGTGCCAGCAGAGGAGATCCGGCTTCAGGCTGGAGGGGGCTCAACTACGAGCAGTACTTC. This translates into CASRGDPASGWRGLNYEQYF.